The 5 T cell receptor beta chains listed next were all sequenced from one sample in a study of T-cell memory formation after mild COVID-19. One entry per CDR3 protein results from TCRdb running MiXCR on the 5' RACE reads. The data contain about 560,000 distinct CDR3 sequences, 20% to 25% of them singletons. The sequenced sample consisted of PBMCs or a T cell subset sorted from them (not recorded which). The receptors come from an adult woman who had mild COVID-19 (a few samples of this study predate the infection). Cell type and time point are not known.

This clonotype was seen at least ten times. The gene calls are TRBV5-1 and TRBJ2-7; TRBD2 aligns across 7 bases. This CDR3 is 14 amino acids long. CDR1 is SGHRS, CDR2 YFSETQ, per germline. V shed 0 bases, J shed 1 base, and the junction held 1 base outside the gene matches. The CDR3 bases are TGCGCCAGCAGCTTGGACGGGGGGTCCTACGAGCAGTACTTC. Its translation: CASSLDGGSYEQYF.

This clonotype was detected a few times. This rearrangement joins TRBV9 to TRBJ2-1; the D gene is possibly TRBD1 (6 bases). Deletions cut 0 bases from V and 0 bases from J, with 10 bases between. This CDR3 contains 16 residues. Germline loops: CDR1 SGDLS, CDR2 YYNGEE. CDR3 nucleotide sequence: TGTGCCAGCAGCGTAGGTGGGGGCGGCTCCTACAATGAGCAGTTCTTC. As protein: CASSVGGGGSYNEQFF.

This clonotype was detected only a few times. This chain links TRBV5-6 with TRBJ2-7; 8 bases fit TRBD2. This CDR3 contains 15 residues. V shed 6 bases, J shed 2 bases, and the junction held 10 bases outside the gene matches. Germline V lookup: CDR1 SGHDT, CDR2 YYEEEE. DNA for the CDR3: TGTGCCAGCACCAACTACGGGGGGGCTGCCTACGAGCAGTACTTC. Translation gives CASTNYGGAAYEQYF.

This sequence joins TRBV5-1 and TRBJ2-6, with 9 nucleotides matching TRBD1. V trimming: 0 bases; J trimming: 1 base; junction bases outside the gene matches: 5. The CDR3 extends over 18 amino acids. Germline lookup yields CDR1 SGHRS and CDR2 YFSETQ. CDR3 nucleotide sequence: TGCGCCAGCAGCTTGGGGCCAGGACAGGGGTCTGGGGCCAACGTCCTGACTTTC. This gives the protein CASSLGPGQGSGANVLTF. Combining the CDR3 with reference TRBV5-1 and TRBJ2-6 gives the whole variable domain KAGVTQTPRYLIKTRGQQVTLSCSPISGHRSVSWYQQTPGQGLQFLFEYFSETQRNKGNFPGRFSGRQFSNSRSEMNVSTLELGDSALYLCASSLGPGQGSGANVLTFGAGSRLTVL.

In this sample, this clonotype turned up a few times. The chain carries TRBV7-2 and TRBJ1-4; possibly TRBD1 for D (5 bases). V shed 0 bases and J shed 7 bases, with 12 bases lying between them. This CDR3 region has 15 residues. Germline V lookup: CDR1 SGHTA, CDR2 FQGNSA. The CDR3 nucleotides are TGTGCCAGCAGCTTAGCGGGAGTAACAGGTGAAAAACTGTTTTTT. Translated: CASSLAGVTGEKLFF.